The 3 T cell receptor beta chains below all came from one sample that was sequenced in a study of glioma-infiltrating T cells after dendritic cell vaccination. Produced via immunoSEQ multiplex PCR; TCRdb's table is partial and in-frame only. The sample carries roughly 83,000 clones, 80% to 90% recorded once. The specimen comprised blood, sampled before dendritic cell vaccination. These receptors were collected from a human donor with glioblastoma.

This chain joins TRBV5-6 and TRBJ1-2; D not certain. The CDR3 runs to 14 residues. V lost 0 bases and J lost 3, with 9 bases in between. Germline V lookup: CDR1 SGHDT, CDR2 YYEEEE. In DNA form, the CDR3 reads TGTGCCAGCAGCTTGGCTGAGAGTTACTATGGCTACACCTTC. Translating gives CASSLAESYYGYTF.

Only a few counts were recorded for this clone. This chain uses TRBV4-3 with TRBJ1-2; D may be TRBD1 (6 bases). CDR1 and CDR2 (germline): LGHNA, YSLEER. The CDR3 extends over 15 amino acids. V lost 4 bases, J lost 0 bases, and 12 bases lay in between. CDR3 coding DNA: TGCGCCAGCAGCCGAAAGGGACAAGCTAACTATGGCTACACCTTC. Translated, it gives CASSRKGQANYGYTF.

This clone was counted only a few times. The chain joins TRBV5-6 to TRBJ1-4, with D perhaps TRBD1 (6 bases). The CDR3 spans 15 residues. Germline lookup yields CDR1 SGHDT and CDR2 YYEEEE. Deletions cut 2 bases from V and 0 bases from J, with 8 bases between. In nucleotides, the CDR3 is TGTGCCAGCAGCTTAACAGGGACAACTAATGAAAAACTGTTTTTT. Its protein product is CASSLTGTTNEKLFF.